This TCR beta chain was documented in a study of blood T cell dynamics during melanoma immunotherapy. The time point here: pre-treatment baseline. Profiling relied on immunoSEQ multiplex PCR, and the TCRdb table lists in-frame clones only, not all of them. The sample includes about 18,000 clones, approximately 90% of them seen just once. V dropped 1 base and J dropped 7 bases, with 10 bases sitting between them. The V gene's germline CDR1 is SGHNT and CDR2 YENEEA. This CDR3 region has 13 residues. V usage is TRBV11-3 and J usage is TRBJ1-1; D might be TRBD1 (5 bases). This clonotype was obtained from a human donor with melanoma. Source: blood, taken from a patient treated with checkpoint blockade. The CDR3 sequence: CASSLGGSGEAFF. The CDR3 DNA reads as TGTGCCAGCAGCTTAGGGGGGTCAGGTGAAGCTTTCTTT.